Presented here are 3 T cell receptor beta chains from one specimen sequenced in a study of T cell responses to AZD1222 COVID-19 vaccine. Libraries were prepared by immunoSEQ multiplex PCR; TCRdb keeps only in-frame clonotypes and omits some of them. The table shows about 110,000 clones, with 70% to 90% occurring only once. Specimen: peripheral blood, collected 28 days after the second AZD1222 dose. All receptors come from an adult who received the AZD1222 COVID-19 vaccine.

The V gene is TRBV18, the J gene TRBJ2-2, with D perhaps TRBD2 (5 bases). The CDR3 runs 18 residues. Germline V gene lookup returns CDR1 KGHSH and CDR2 LQKENI. Deletions cut 3 bases from V and 1 base from J, with 18 bases between. CDR3 sequence reads: CASSPAGPSRMNTGELFF. In DNA, the CDR3 is TGTGCCAGCTCACCGGCGGGTCCTAGCCGGATGAACACCGGGGAGCTGTTTTTT.

This clone was observed a single time. The chain joins TRBV27 to TRBJ1-2; 9 bases line up with TRBD1. Germline V gene sequence: CDR1 MNHEY, CDR2 SMNVEV (reference sequence). The length of the CDR3 is 13 residues. V was clipped by 4 bases and J by 10 bases; unmatched bases: 7. CDR3 protein: CASSSRQGVDYTF. DNA for the CDR3: TGTGCCAGCAGTTCTCGACAGGGGGTCGACTACACCTTC.

The rearrangement joins TRBV4-2 to TRBJ2-1, with 7 nucleotides matching TRBD2. CDR3 length: 14 residues. The J segment lost 15 bases and the V segment lost 0 bases, leaving 11 bases of the junction unmatched. The germline gives CDR1 LGHNA, CDR2 YNFKEQ. CDR3 nucleotide sequence: TGTGCCAGCAGCCAAGATCTAGGTAGGGACTACCTGTTCTTC. Amino acids: CASSQDLGRDYLFF.